This TCR beta chain was identified in a study of blood T cell repertoires in COVID-19. Study overall: Material from acute and convalescent COVID-19 was sourced from the United States, Italy and Spain. T cells, B-cell-depleted T cells, or PBMCs supplied cDNA or gDNA.

Authors' methods: Amplification from reference gene primers served as the basis for estimated nucleated cell counts. Method: immunoSEQ multiplex PCR; TCRdb's copy keeps in-frame clones and lacks some. V and J calls and clone size are copied from that table; D and trimming were computed from the DNA. The top ten hold 25% of the sample, which has fewer than 40,000 clones, 80% to 90% seen once. Germline V gene data show CDR1 as LGHDT and CDR2 as YNNKEL (reference sequence). Trimming removed 0 bases from V and 10 bases from J, with 16 bases in between. The CDR3 length is 15 residues. This clone appeared a single time.

The chain combines TRBV3-1 (or the pseudogene TRBV3-2) with TRBJ2-1, with D tentatively TRBD2 (5 bases). The sequence was obtained from a woman older than 75 with active or convalescent COVID-19. Sequencing was carried out using peripheral blood. This CDR3 is CASSQDASFLSEQFF. Here the CDR3 DNA reads TGTGCCAGCAGCCAAGACGCTAGCTTCCTAAGCGAGCAGTTCTTC.